These 6 T cell receptor beta chains originate from one sample sequenced in a study of patients and donors after allogeneic stem cell transplantation (dated by TCRdb to about 2020). The library was built by means of RT-PCR. Instrument used: NextSeq 550. TCRdb handled the public reads itself, with Q25 trimming in fastp and clone calling in MiXCR, and kept productive beta chains. All rows with the same CDR3 protein become a single entry with the most common DNA and genes. The sample table lists fewer than 180,000 distinct CDR3 sequences, about two fifths of them with a count of one. The top ten clones comprise 50% to 65% of the sample. The sample was blood, either unsorted or a sorted T cell fraction (not recorded which). Receptors originate from a human donor who was either an allogeneic HSCT recipient or a stem cell or donor lymphocyte infusion donor (not recorded which). It is not recorded whose cells these are; they may come from a transplant donor.

This clonotype was seen a few times. The rearrangement links TRBV9 to TRBJ1-2, with 7 bases that match TRBD1. Looked up from germline, CDR1 is SGDLS and CDR2 is YYNGEE. The CDR3 runs 14 residues. After removal of 3 bases from V and 7 bases from J, the junction contained 9 bases not matched to a gene. CDR3 DNA: TGTGCCAGCAGCGCCCCCGGACAGGCGGCTGGCTACACCTTC. Encoded protein: CASSAPGQAAGYTF.

This sequence joins TRBV20-1 and TRBJ1-2; the D gene is possibly TRBD1 (6 bases). Germline values: CDR1 DFQATT, CDR2 SNEGSKA (reference sequence). The ends were cut back, 2 bases at V and 0 bases at J, with 25 bases in the middle. The CDR3 length is 19 residues. The CDR3 bases are TGCAGTGCTAGAAGGGGGGGGTCATGGGTTAAGTTAGCTAACTATGGCTACACCTTC. Its protein is CSARRGGSWVKLANYGYTF.

The V call is TRBV28, the J call TRBJ2-3; D is tentatively TRBD1 or TRBD2 (5 bases each). Per the germline V gene, CDR1 is MDHEN and CDR2 is SYDVKM. The CDR3 contains 12 residues. Deletions cut 6 bases from V and 6 bases from J, with 10 bases between. Here the CDR3 reads CASRLGADTQYF. The CDR3 DNA follows: TGTGCCAGCAGACTCGGGGCGGATACGCAGTATTTT.

This clonotype was detected only once. The J gene is TRBJ2-3, the V gene TRBV27; 8 positions match TRBD2. CDR3 length: 15 amino acids. CDR1 is MNHEY, CDR2 SMNVEV, per germline (reference sequence). V lost 6 bases and J lost 8; bases outside the gene matches: 13. In DNA form, the CDR3 reads TGTGCCAGCAGCCTATTAGCGGGGCCTTCTGGTACGCAGTATTTT. It translates to CASSLLAGPSGTQYF.

The chain is built from TRBV12-3 or TRBV12-4 and TRBJ1-3, with unresolved D. The CDR3 has 12 residues. Trimming left V 4 bases short and J 2 bases short, with 3 bases between. The CDR3 DNA follows: TGTGCCAGCAGTTCTACTGGAAACACCATATATTTT. This encodes CASSSTGNTIYF.

J is TRBJ1-1 and V is TRBV20-1; no firm D call. V was shortened by 4 bases and J by 10 bases, with 10 bases between the two germline ends. CDR1 and CDR2 (germline): DFQATT, SNEGSKA (reference sequence). The CDR3 is 10 amino acids. CDR3: CSATSESAFF. DNA for the CDR3: TGCAGTGCTACCTCTGAGTCAGCTTTCTTT.